Given below is one T cell receptor beta chain in context. This sample was included in a study of T-cell reconstitution after alpha-beta-depleted transplantation in children. A library of TCRbeta sequences, prepared with unique molecular identifiers, was generated. TCRdb processed the PCR reads anew with MiXCR; each CDR3 protein has one entry. The sample has 600,000 to 700,000 distinct CDR3 sequences; roughly 13% are singletons. V shed 4 bases and J shed 4 bases, with 11 bases lying between them. Germline V gene lookup returns CDR1 SNHLY and CDR2 FYNNEI. The CDR3 extends over 14 amino acids. The gene calls are TRBV2 and TRBJ1-5, with D unclear. This TCR was recovered from a girl aged 2-10 years with congenital amegakaryocytic thrombocytopenia, due to receive a stem cell transplant. This specimen consisted of PBMCs, obtained before TCRalphabeta/CD19-depleted stem cell transplant. CDR3 protein: CASSVLAVNQPQHF. The CDR3 DNA reads TGTGCCAGCAGTGTTTTGGCAGTTAATCAGCCCCAGCATTTT.